The 26 T cell receptor beta chains below come from one sample, sequenced in a study of shared clonotypes between healthy human individuals. TCRdb's table, derived via immunoSEQ multiplex PCR, lists solely in-frame clones and lacks some. The table records more than 2,000,000 clones, approximately 93% of them present only once. Sequencing was performed on naive CD4+ T cells from PBMCs. The subset denotes: CD45RA+ positively selected. The source of these receptors is a young man in good health. Some clones in this sample may be carry-over from other donors' samples.

The chain has TRBV6-1 and TRBJ2-2; a possible D gene is TRBD1 (5 bases). CDR3 size: 13 residues. Per the germline V gene, CDR1 is MNHNS and CDR2 is SASEGT. V lost 5 bases, J lost 13 bases, and 17 bases lay in between. The CDR3 here is CASSPRVKTGLFF. The CDR3 DNA reads as TGTGCCAGCAGTCCCCGGGTTAAAACAGGGCTGTTTTTT.

The gene calls are TRBV7-9 and TRBJ2-1; D not resolved. V lost 1 base to trimming and J lost 7 bases, with 8 bases between them. Germline V gene sequence: CDR1 SEHNR, CDR2 FQNEAQ (reference sequence). This CDR3 contains 13 residues. CDR3 nucleotides: TGTGCCAGCAGCTTAGTGGCAGCTAATGAGCAGTTCTTC. As protein: CASSLVAANEQFF.

The V gene is TRBV9, the J gene TRBJ1-2, with D unresolved. The CDR3 totals 15 residues. Germline V CDR1 and CDR2: SGDLS, YYNGEE. The V end lost 0 bases, the J end lost 0 bases, and 9 bases lay between the germline ends. CDR3 sequence (DNA): TGTGCCAGCAGCGTAGGATACGGAGCTAACTATGGCTACACCTTC. It yields the protein CASSVGYGANYGYTF. Full variable domain (rest looked up from reference TRBV9 and TRBJ1-2): DSGVTQTPKHLITATGQRVTLRCSPRSGDLSVYWYQQSLDQGLQFLIQYYNGEERAKGNILERFSAQQFPDLHSELNLSSLELGDSALYFCASSVGYGANYGYTFGSGTRLTVV.

This chain links TRBV6-1 with TRBJ1-5, with D unresolved. The germline V gene has CDR1 MNHNS and CDR2 SASEGT. Between the trimmed V and J ends, which lost 2 bases and 3 bases, there was a span of 14 bases. The CDR3 length is 16 residues. CDR3 residues: CASSELTRRPNQPQHF. CDR3 in DNA: TGTGCCAGCAGTGAATTGACAAGACGACCCAATCAGCCCCAGCATTTT.

The V gene is TRBV4-2, the J gene TRBJ2-7; 7 bases are a match to TRBD2. Trimming took 1 base from V and 6 from J; bases not matched to a gene: 12. CDR3 length: 16 amino acids. CDR1 LGHNA and CDR2 YNFKEQ come from the germline V gene. This CDR3 reads CASSQAGRPRSIEQYF. The DNA of the CDR3 is TGTGCCAGCAGCCAAGCCGGGAGGCCCAGGTCTATCGAGCAGTACTTC.

This sequence joins TRBV6-5 and TRBJ2-7, with 11 bases matching TRBD2. CDR3 length equals 14 residues. The V gene end was trimmed by 6 bases and the J gene end by 3 bases; junction bases not matched to a gene: 4. Germline CDR1 MNHEY, CDR2 SVGAGI. The CDR3 sequence: CASSKGTSGYEQYF. In nucleotides, the CDR3 is TGTGCCAGCAGCAAAGGGACTAGCGGCTACGAGCAGTACTTC.

The rearrangement uses TRBV5-1 and TRBJ2-2; D uncertain. The CDR3 extends over 15 amino acids. Germline-derived CDR1 and CDR2 are SGHRS and YFSETQ. V was clipped by 0 bases and J by 4 bases, with 10 bases between them. The CDR3 loop is CASSLVSMGTGELFF. The CDR3 nucleotides read TGCGCCAGCAGCTTGGTTAGCATGGGCACCGGGGAGCTGTTTTTT.

CDR3 loop: CASSLGQGAKNIQYF. As DNA, the CDR3 is TGCGCCAGCAGCTTGGGACAGGGGGCCAAAAACATTCAGTACTTC. The rearrangement joins TRBV5-1 to TRBJ2-4; 8 nucleotides line up with TRBD1. Germline-derived CDR1 and CDR2 are SGHRS and YFSETQ. Trimming cost V 0 bases and J 1 base; bases outside gene matches: 0. The CDR3 totals 15 residues.

This chain uses TRBV28 with TRBJ2-1, with 8 positions matching TRBD2. The germline V gene encodes CDR1 MDHEN and CDR2 SYDVKM. The CDR3 sequence is 16 residues long. V shed 4 bases, J shed 0 bases, and the junction held 5 bases outside the gene matches. CDR3 loop: CASSSPTSGSYNEQFF. The DNA for the CDR3 is TGTGCCAGCAGTTCACCTACTAGCGGCTCCTACAATGAGCAGTTCTTC. The full variable domain, completed using reference TRBV28 and TRBJ2-1, is DVKVTQSSRYLVKRTGEKVFLECVQDMDHENMFWYRQDPGLGLRLIYFSYDVKMKEKGDIPEGYSVSREKKERFSLILESASTNQTSMYLCASSSPTSGSYNEQFFGPGTRLTVL.

The CDR3 loop reads CASSLARGGFTVGYGYTF. For the CDR3, the DNA is TGTGCCAGCAGCTTAGCCAGGGGAGGCTTTACGGTGGGGTATGGCTACACCTTC. The chain recombines TRBV7-9 with TRBJ1-2; TRBD1 is a possible D gene (6 bases). With 0 bases removed from V and 5 bases from J, the gap between germline ends came to 22 bases. Germline V CDR1 and CDR2: SEHNR, FQNEAQ (reference sequence). The CDR3 length is 18 residues.

V is TRBV7-9 and J is TRBJ1-1; possibly TRBD1 for D (6 bases). Germline CDR1 is SEHNR and CDR2 is FQNEAQ (reference sequence). V was cut by 2 bases and J by 5 bases, with 27 bases left in between. This CDR3 contains 19 residues. The CDR3 reads CASSLTGGYRGAGRTEAFF. The CDR3 bases are TGTGCCAGCAGCTTAACGGGTGGATATAGGGGGGCCGGCAGGACTGAAGCTTTCTTT.

The chain carries TRBV6-1 and TRBJ2-7; D uncertain. CDR3 length: 16 residues. Germline V gene sequence: CDR1 MNHNS, CDR2 SASEGT. The ends were cut back, 1 base at V and 1 base at J, with 14 bases in the middle. The CDR3 sequence is CASSEVGLGRSYEQYF. The CDR3 region has the DNA TGTGCCAGCAGTGAAGTGGGGTTGGGCAGATCCTACGAGCAGTACTTC.

Notes on this clone: Other nucleotide sequences from this sample produce the same CDR3. This chain uses TRBV18 with TRBJ2-5; no firm D call. The V end was cut by 2 bases, the J end by 5 bases, with 3 bases between. The length of the CDR3 is 11 residues. Germline lookup yields CDR1 KGHSH and CDR2 LQKENI. The CDR3 nucleotides are TGTGCCAGCTCACCAATGGAGACCCAGTACTTC. This encodes CASSPMETQYF.

The chain has TRBV7-2 and TRBJ2-5, with D uncertain. V was trimmed by 0 bases and J by 5 bases, leaving 7 bases between them. Germline V gene data show CDR1 as SGHTA and CDR2 as FQGNSA. The length of the CDR3 is 13 residues. The CDR3 bases are TGTGCCAGCAGCTTAGCCGGGTACGAGACCCAGTACTTC. It is translated as CASSLAGYETQYF.

J is TRBJ2-7 and V is TRBV5-1; no clear D gene. The CDR3 length is 16 residues. The germline gives CDR1 SGHRS, CDR2 YFSETQ. V was shortened by 3 bases and J by 2 bases, with 18 bases between the two germline ends. The CDR3 DNA sequence: TGCGCCAGCAGCTATATAACATCTACGGCCCCCTACGAGCAGTACTTC. Residues: CASSYITSTAPYEQYF.

The chain carries TRBV28 and TRBJ2-7; D might be TRBD1 (5 bases). CDR1 is MDHEN, CDR2 SYDVKM, per germline. This CDR3 has 15 residues. Trimming took off 5 bases at V and 5 bases at J, with 19 bases between the two ends. CDR3 sequence (DNA): TGTGCCAGCAGTATACAGCCCCTAGGGGTCCACGAGCAGTACTTC. It codes for CASSIQPLGVHEQYF.

The V call is TRBV4-2, the J call TRBJ1-2, with TRBD1 matching 7 bases. Trimming took 0 bases from V and 2 from J; bases not matched to a gene: 9. The V gene's germline CDR1 is LGHNA and CDR2 YNFKEQ. The CDR3 has 17 residues. In DNA form, the CDR3 reads TGTGCCAGCAGCCAAGATAAGGCGAGCAGGGGGAACTATGGCTACACCTTC. Translation: CASSQDKASRGNYGYTF.

The chain is built from TRBV6-5 and TRBJ2-7; TRBD1 aligns across 7 bases. The CDR3 has 14 residues. Germline V CDR1 and CDR2: MNHEY, SVGAGI. J gave up 3 bases and V 6 bases, and 8 bases lay outside the gene matches. Written as DNA, the CDR3 is TGTGCCAGCAGAAAGACAGGGACCTTCTACGAGCAGTACTTC. As protein: CASRKTGTFYEQYF.

Turning to this clone: Other DNA sequences of this sample code for an identical CDR3. The genes are TRBV29-1 and TRBJ1-2, with no clear D. The V end lost 0 bases, the J end lost 2 bases, and 4 bases lay between the germline ends. This CDR3 contains 12 residues. Looked up from germline, CDR1 is SQVTM and CDR2 is ANQGSEA. CDR3 amino acids: CSVEDPNYGYTF. CDR3 in DNA: TGCAGCGTTGAAGACCCAAACTATGGCTACACCTTC.

This chain joins TRBV11-2 and TRBJ1-1; D may be TRBD1 (6 bases). The CDR3 totals 14 residues. The V end was cut by 5 bases, the J end by 5 bases, with 15 bases between. Germline loops: CDR1 SGHAT, CDR2 FQNNGV. The CDR3, as DNA: TGTGCCAGCAGCCCCTACAGGGAGGATACTGAAGCTTTCTTT. This sequence encodes CASSPYREDTEAFF.

The V call is TRBV10-3, the J call TRBJ2-1, with no clear D. CDR1 ENHRY and CDR2 SYGVKD come from the germline V gene. V lost 0 bases to trimming and J lost 9 bases, with 15 bases between them. The CDR3 consists of 15 residues. CDR3 region: CAISESTPRPGEQFF. CDR3 bases: TGTGCCATCAGTGAGTCGACCCCCCGGCCGGGTGAGCAGTTCTTC.

DNA for the CDR3: TGTGCCAGCAGCTTAGCCAGGAGCACAGATACGCAGTATTTT. It is translated as CASSLARSTDTQYF. The chain is built from TRBV11-2 and TRBJ2-3; D remains unclear. CDR3 size: 14 residues. V shed 1 base and J shed 0 bases, with 5 bases lying between them. The germline V gene encodes CDR1 SGHAT and CDR2 FQNNGV.

The rearrangement links TRBV4-1 to TRBJ2-7, with 10 nucleotides matching TRBD1. With 2 bases clipped from V and 10 bases from J, the junction kept 17 bases outside the gene matches. The germline CDR1 and CDR2 sequences are MGHRA and YSYEKL. The CDR3 runs to 17 residues. For the CDR3, the DNA is TGCGCCAGCAGCCAATCCCCCTTTAGACAGGGGGCTGCGGCACAGTACTTC. Translating it yields CASSQSPFRQGAAAQYF.

This clone was picked up a small number of times. The chain recombines TRBV28 with TRBJ2-1; 10 bases are shared with TRBD2. The CDR3 extends over 16 amino acids. Germline lookup yields CDR1 MDHEN and CDR2 SYDVKM. With V trimmed by 6 bases and J by 2 bases, 7 bases remained unmatched. This CDR3 is CASRPPGTSAYNEQFF. DNA of the CDR3: TGTGCCAGCAGACCGCCCGGGACTAGCGCCTACAATGAGCAGTTCTTC.

This rearrangement joins TRBV18 to TRBJ2-7; tentatively, D is TRBD2 (5 bases). Trimming pared 6 bases from V and 3 bases from J, leaving 15 bases between. CDR1 is KGHSH and CDR2 is LQKENI in the germline V gene. CDR3 length equals 14 residues. Here the CDR3 DNA reads TGTGCCAGCTCGAGTGATAGGGAGAGCTACGAGCAGTACTTC. Encoded protein: CASSSDRESYEQYF.

The V gene is TRBV19, the J gene TRBJ1-4, with 8 nucleotides matching TRBD1. The CDR3 contains 15 residues. Germline trimming cut 5 bases from V and 3 bases from J; bases unmatched to any gene: 5. Germline CDR1 and CDR2: LNHDA and SQIVND (reference sequence). The CDR3, as DNA: TGTGCCAGTAGTGCCCAGGGGGCGGCTAATGAAAAACTGTTTTTT. Its translation is CASSAQGAANEKLFF. The whole variable domain, filled in from reference TRBV19 and TRBJ1-4, reads DGGITQSPKYLFRKEGQNVTLSCEQNLNHDAMYWYRQDPGQGLRLIYYSQIVNDFQKGDIAEGYSVSREKKESFPLTVTSAQKNPTAFYLCASSAQGAANEKLFFGSGTQLSVL.